The clone carrying this T cell receptor (beta chain) was seen ten or more times. These data are taken from a study of T cells in Graves' hyperthyroidism and ophthalmopathy. Trimming removed 4 bases from V and 2 bases from J, with 9 bases in between. This CDR3 comprises 13 residues. The germline gives CDR1 MNHEY, CDR2 SMNVEV (reference sequence). Amplification yielded TCR beta CDR3 regions, with RNA transcripts as the source. RT-PCR in the first round (using the HTBI primer set) targeted the TCR CDR3. MiXCR, applied by TCRdb to the multiplex PCR reads, yields one record per CDR3 protein. The profile shows roughly 290,000 distinct CDR3 sequences, 13% of them singletons.

Sequenced input: blood. This receptor was obtained from a woman aged 25 to 39 with Graves' hyperthyroidism that later progressed to Graves' ophthalmopathy. The V call is TRBV27, the J call TRBJ2-7; D is tentatively TRBD1 or TRBD2 (5 bases each). CDR3 nucleotide sequence: TGTGCCAGCAGTTCGGGGCTTACCTACGAGCAGTACTTC. This translates into CASSSGLTYEQYF.